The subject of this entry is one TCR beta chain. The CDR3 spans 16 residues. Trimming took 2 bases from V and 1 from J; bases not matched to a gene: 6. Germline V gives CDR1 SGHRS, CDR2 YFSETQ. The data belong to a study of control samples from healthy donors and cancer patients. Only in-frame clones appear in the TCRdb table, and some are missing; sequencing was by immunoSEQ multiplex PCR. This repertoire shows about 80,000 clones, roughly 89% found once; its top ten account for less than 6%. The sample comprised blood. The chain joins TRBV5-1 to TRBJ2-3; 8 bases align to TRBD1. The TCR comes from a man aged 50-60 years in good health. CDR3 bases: TGCGCCAGCAGCTTACCAGGGGGCGCGGGCACAGATACGCAGTATTTT. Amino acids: CASSLPGGAGTDTQYF.